Described below is a single T cell receptor (beta chain) sequence and its context. Its antigen is unknown. CDR3 size: 17 residues. V lost 2 bases to trimming and J lost 7 bases; unmatched junction nucleotides: 11. Germline V lookup: CDR1 SGHTA, CDR2 FQGTGA. CDR3 and TCR beta VDJ profiling relied on a genomic DNA template. TCRdb redid the calling of the reads with MiXCR, one entry per CDR3 protein. The top ten clones hold around 46% of a sample with around 180,000 distinct CDR3 sequences, 64% of them seen once. This sample is drawn from a study of CD8+CD57+ T cells in acquired aplastic anemia. About the research overall: Mean yield of DNA from sorted CD4+ and CD8+ cells was approximately 3 ug. Study-wide results and caveats: No significant difference in CD8+ Simpson's diversity was found between patients and controls. Sharing between patients and controls was observed for twenty-nine CD8+ CDR3 sequences.

The sample consisted of sorted CD4+, CD8+, or CD8+CD57+ T cells (not recorded which) from PBMCs. The chain combines TRBV7-3 with TRBJ2-1; 10 bases are a match to TRBD2. The source of this sequence is a human donor with severe aplastic anemia or a healthy control (not recorded which). The CDR3 spells CASSLVGSGRSGNEQFF. As DNA, the CDR3 is TGTGCCAGCAGCTTAGTCGGTAGCGGGAGGTCTGGTAATGAGCAGTTCTTC.